The clone carrying this TCR beta chain was found once. What it binds is not known. Trimming left V 2 bases short and J 1 base short, with 12 bases between. This CDR3 spans 15 amino acids. The germline gives CDR1 SGHRS, CDR2 YFSETQ. The record originates from a study of blood T cells in healthy people across ages. Through a sample-barcoded 5' primer and a J-beta primer mix, a second PCR was run for roughly 6 to 11 cycles. Every cDNA molecule bore a tag from a template-switch adaptor containing 12 random nucleotides. A minimum of 3 million CDR3-containing paired-end reads was obtained for each sample. TCRdb reanalysed the 5' RACE reads using MiXCR and keeps one entry per CDR3 protein. The table shows about 1.8 million distinct CDR3 sequences, with approximately 50% occurring only once. The study, taken as a whole, reports: Older age coincided with a roughly linear decline in TCR beta diversity per million T cells. Versus aged donors, long-lived donors had higher diversity and more naive CD4+ cells.

This clonotype originated in a woman between 40 and 55 years old in good health. The gene calls are TRBV5-1 and TRBJ2-5; D is ambiguous. The sequenced material came from blood. CDR3 sequence reads: CASSFQPASQETQYF. The CDR3, as DNA: TGCGCCAGCAGCTTCCAGCCAGCTTCCCAAGAGACCCAGTACTTC.